This T cell receptor beta chain was recorded in a study of cytotoxic CD8 clonotypes in ibrutinib-treated CLL. General observations from the study: Few clonotypes were public, and these shrank or held steady under treatment. Lymph node repertoires were not studied, and sampling times were unmatched.

Sequencing was designed to attain a depth spanning 1 in 200,000 to 1 in 1 million T cells. Some clones are missing from TCRdb's copy, which holds only in-frame ones; the method was immunoSEQ multiplex PCR. Of more than 200,000 clones in the sample, just under 80% are singletons; the top ten hold roughly 11%. Germline CDR1 is KGHSH and CDR2 is LQKENI. CDR3 length: 16 residues. The V and J ends lost 3 bases and 6 bases, in that order; junction bases with no gene match: 12. With regard to this clone: Its target is unknown.

Sequenced here: PBMCs, sampled after 12 months of ibrutinib treatment. This receptor was obtained from a human donor with chronic lymphocytic leukemia. The V call is TRBV18, the J call TRBJ2-5; 8 nucleotides agree with TRBD1. As DNA, the CDR3 is TGTGCCAGCTCACCCGCAACCCGGACAGGGAATCAGACCCAGTACTTC. Protein: CASSPATRTGNQTQYF.